Listed below are T cell receptor beta chains from one sample, sequenced in a study of Ad26.COV2.S vaccination and SARS-CoV-2 variants. The repertoire was sequenced with immunoSEQ multiplex PCR; TCRdb's copy has only in-frame clones and lacks some. The sample contains about 400,000 clones, around 91% of which appear only once. This sample comprised peripheral blood, obtained in a trial of Ad26.COV2.S vaccine versus placebo. The receptors here all came from a person between 18 and 60 years old who received the Ad26.COV2.S COVID-19 vaccine or a placebo. CDR3s include the opening cysteine and the closing phenylalanine or tryptophan. The D gene is left open where the match is weak. Size values are once, few and many counts, or a class for expanded clones, and some rows have none.

TRBV10-3,TRBJ2-5,TRBD2,13,-,CAIKKAGAETQYF,TGTGCCATCAAGAAAGCGGGAGCAGAGACCCAGTACTTC
TRBV2,TRBJ2-7,-,14,few,CASSLARGAYEQYF,TGTGCCAGCAGTTTGGCCAGGGGGGCCTACGAGCAGTACTTC
TRBV5-4,TRBJ1-4,-,14,-,CASSLEGTNEKLFF,TGTGCCAGCAGCTTGGAGGGAACTAATGAAAAACTGTTTTTT
TRBV19,TRBJ2-7,TRBD1,14,-,CASSIGTGPYEQYF,TGTGCCAGTAGTATAGGGACAGGGCCCTACGAGCAGTACTTC
TRBV6-4,TRBJ1-1,-,13,-,CASSDGVLTEAFF,TGTGCCAGCAGTGACGGGGTGCTCACTGAAGCTTTCTTT
TRBV5-1,TRBJ1-1,TRBD1,16,few,CASSLGRDSSRTEAFF,TGCGCCAGCAGCTTGGGTAGGGACAGTTCCCGGACTGAAGCTTTCTTT
TRBV4-2,TRBJ2-7,-,16,-,CASSQDGFDRPYEQYF,TGTGCCAGCAGCCAAGATGGCTTCGACAGACCCTACGAGCAGTACTTC
TRBV5-4,TRBJ2-3,-,14,-,CASSLREEVGTQYF,TGTGCCAGCAGCCTTAGGGAAGAAGTCGGCACGCAGTATTTT
TRBV3-1/TRBV3-2,TRBJ2-1,-,11,-,CASSQALEQFF,TGTGCCAGCAGCCAAGCCCTGGAGCAGTTCTTC
TRBV2,TRBJ1-1,TRBD1,15,-,CASRTGTVLGTEAFF,TGTGCCAGCAGGACCGGGACAGTACTCGGCACTGAAGCTTTCTTT
TRBV2,TRBJ1-5,TRBD1,15,-,CASSRDRLSNQPQHF,TGTGCCAGCAGTCGGGACAGACTTAGCAATCAGCCCCAGCATTTT
TRBV24-1,TRBJ1-2,-,12,-,CATSDLRDGYTF,TGTGCCACCAGTGATTTGAGGGATGGCTACACCTTC
TRBV4-3,TRBJ1-6,TRBD1,16,-,CASSQEGTVYNSPLHF,TGCGCCAGCAGCCAAGAGGGGACAGTTTATAATTCACCCCTCCACTTT
TRBV2,TRBJ1-1,-,14,-,CASSVEGVNTEAFF,TGTGCCAGCAGTGTTGAGGGAGTGAACACTGAAGCTTTCTTT
TRBV27,TRBJ2-3,-,12,-,CASSPYPDTQYF,TGTGCCAGCAGTCCCTACCCTGATACGCAGTATTTT
TRBV12-3/TRBV12-4,TRBJ2-3,-,11,once,CASSTRDTQYF,TGTGCCAGCAGTACTCGAGATACGCAGTATTTT
TRBV6-5,TRBJ2-6,-,15,-,CASRPEGSGANVLTF,TGTGCCAGCAGACCGGAGGGCTCTGGGGCCAACGTCCTGACTTTC
TRBV12-3/TRBV12-4,TRBJ1-1,-,11,-,CASSSTPEAFF,TGTGCCAGCAGTAGTACACCTGAAGCTTTCTTT
TRBV6-1,TRBJ2-5,TRBD1,15,-,CASSEGDRGQETQYF,TGTGCCAGCAGTGAAGGGGACAGGGGGCAAGAGACCCAGTACTTC
TRBV28,TRBJ2-1,-,14,-,CASSLFDAYNEQFF,TGTGCCAGCAGTTTATTTGACGCCTACAATGAGCAGTTCTTC
TRBV28,TRBJ1-2,TRBD1,19,-,CASSRHPGQGPEKYYGYTF,TGTGCCAGCAGTCGCCACCCAGGACAGGGGCCGGAAAAATACTATGGCTACACCTTC
TRBV4-1,TRBJ2-7,-,14,-,CASSRTSSSYEQYF,TGCGCCAGCAGCCGTACTTCAAGCTCCTACGAGCAGTACTTC
TRBV5-4,TRBJ2-7,-,16,-,CASSRQPFGGSYEQYF,TGTGCCAGCAGCCGACAACCGTTCGGCGGGTCCTACGAGCAGTACTTC
TRBV5-4,TRBJ2-2,TRBD1,16,-,CASSWGTVLNTGELFF,TGTGCCAGCAGCTGGGGGACAGTACTGAACACCGGGGAGCTGTTTTTT
TRBV10-3,TRBJ2-3,-,12,-,CAISEPTDTQYF,TGTGCCATCAGTGAGCCGACAGATACGCAGTATTTT
TRBV18,TRBJ2-2,TRBD2,17,-,CASTDSGLAALTGELFF,TGTGCCAGCACAGACAGCGGACTAGCGGCCCTCACCGGGGAGCTGTTTTTT
TRBV7-6,TRBJ2-1,TRBD2,16,-,CASSSLLAGAGNEQFF,TGTGCCAGCAGCTCCCTACTAGCGGGAGCTGGAAATGAGCAGTTCTTC
TRBV11-3,TRBJ2-7,-,14,-,CASSFRDSPYEQYF,TGTGCCAGCAGCTTTAGAGACAGCCCCTACGAGCAGTACTTC
TRBV10-3,TRBJ2-1,TRBD2,15,-,CAISESGGIYNEQFF,TGTGCCATCAGTGAGTCGGGGGGGATCTACAATGAGCAGTTCTTC
TRBV9,TRBJ2-7,TRBD2,16,-,CASSVVAGDPIYEQYF,TGTGCCAGCAGCGTAGTTGCGGGAGACCCAATCTACGAGCAGTACTTC
TRBV11-3,TRBJ2-7,-,12,-,CASSRGRDEQYF,TGTGCCAGCAGCAGGGGGAGGGATGAGCAGTACTTC
TRBV2,TRBJ2-5,-,14,-,CASSGGRGRETQYF,TGTGCCAGCAGTGGGGGACGGGGCAGGGAGACCCAGTACTTC
TRBV6-5,TRBJ2-7,-,14,-,CASSSERLGHEQYF,TGTGCCAGCAGTTCCGAGCGTTTAGGCCACGAGCAGTACTTC
TRBV5-1,TRBJ1-4,-,13,-,CASSLLTDEKLFF,TGCGCCAGCAGTTTATTGACAGATGAAAAACTGTTTTTT
TRBV5-6,TRBJ2-1,TRBD1,17,-,CASSAPPGQGTYNEQFF,TGTGCCAGCAGCGCTCCTCCGGGACAGGGCACATACAATGAGCAGTTCTTC
TRBV9,TRBJ1-1,-,14,-,CASSVEAGNTEAFF,TGTGCCAGCAGCGTAGAGGCAGGCAACACTGAAGCTTTCTTT
TRBV5-6,TRBJ2-1,TRBD2,18,-,CASSPGLAGAISYNEQFF,TGTGCCAGCAGCCCCGGACTAGCGGGAGCGATTTCCTACAATGAGCAGTTCTTC
TRBV4-3,TRBJ2-1,-,15,-,CASSQDAGTYNEQFF,TGCGCCAGCAGCCAAGATGCCGGAACCTACAATGAGCAGTTCTTC
TRBV11-3,TRBJ2-2,-,16,-,CASSLVGGRNTGELFF,TGTGCCAGCAGCTTAGTAGGGGGTCGGAACACCGGGGAGCTGTTTTTT
TRBV7-3,TRBJ2-2,-,15,once,CASSPDRYNTGELFF,TGTGCCAGCAGCCCCGACAGATATAACACCGGGGAGCTGTTTTTT
TRBV28,TRBJ2-5,-,12,-,CASRGGRETQYF,TGTGCCAGTCGGGGCGGTCGGGAGACCCAGTACTTC